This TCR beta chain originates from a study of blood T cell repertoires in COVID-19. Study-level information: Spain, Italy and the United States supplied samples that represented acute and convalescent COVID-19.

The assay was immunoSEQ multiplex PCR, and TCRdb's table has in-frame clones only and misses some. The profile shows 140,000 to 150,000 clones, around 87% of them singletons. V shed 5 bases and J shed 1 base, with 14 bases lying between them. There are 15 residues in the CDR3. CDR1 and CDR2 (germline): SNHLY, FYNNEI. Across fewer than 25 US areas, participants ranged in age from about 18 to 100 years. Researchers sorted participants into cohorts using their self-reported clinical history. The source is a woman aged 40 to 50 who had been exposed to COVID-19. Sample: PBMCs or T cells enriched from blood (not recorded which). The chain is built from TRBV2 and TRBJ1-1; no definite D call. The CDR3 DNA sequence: TGTGCCAGCAGTCCGGATAGCCCCACGAACACTGAAGCTTTCTTT. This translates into CASSPDSPTNTEAFF. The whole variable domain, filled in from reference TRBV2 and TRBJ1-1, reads EPEVTQTPSHQVTQMGQEVILRCVPISNHLYFYWYRQILGQKVEFLVSFYNNEISEKSEIFDDQFSVERPDGSNFTLKIRSTKLEDSAMYFCASSPDSPTNTEAFFGQGTRLTVV.